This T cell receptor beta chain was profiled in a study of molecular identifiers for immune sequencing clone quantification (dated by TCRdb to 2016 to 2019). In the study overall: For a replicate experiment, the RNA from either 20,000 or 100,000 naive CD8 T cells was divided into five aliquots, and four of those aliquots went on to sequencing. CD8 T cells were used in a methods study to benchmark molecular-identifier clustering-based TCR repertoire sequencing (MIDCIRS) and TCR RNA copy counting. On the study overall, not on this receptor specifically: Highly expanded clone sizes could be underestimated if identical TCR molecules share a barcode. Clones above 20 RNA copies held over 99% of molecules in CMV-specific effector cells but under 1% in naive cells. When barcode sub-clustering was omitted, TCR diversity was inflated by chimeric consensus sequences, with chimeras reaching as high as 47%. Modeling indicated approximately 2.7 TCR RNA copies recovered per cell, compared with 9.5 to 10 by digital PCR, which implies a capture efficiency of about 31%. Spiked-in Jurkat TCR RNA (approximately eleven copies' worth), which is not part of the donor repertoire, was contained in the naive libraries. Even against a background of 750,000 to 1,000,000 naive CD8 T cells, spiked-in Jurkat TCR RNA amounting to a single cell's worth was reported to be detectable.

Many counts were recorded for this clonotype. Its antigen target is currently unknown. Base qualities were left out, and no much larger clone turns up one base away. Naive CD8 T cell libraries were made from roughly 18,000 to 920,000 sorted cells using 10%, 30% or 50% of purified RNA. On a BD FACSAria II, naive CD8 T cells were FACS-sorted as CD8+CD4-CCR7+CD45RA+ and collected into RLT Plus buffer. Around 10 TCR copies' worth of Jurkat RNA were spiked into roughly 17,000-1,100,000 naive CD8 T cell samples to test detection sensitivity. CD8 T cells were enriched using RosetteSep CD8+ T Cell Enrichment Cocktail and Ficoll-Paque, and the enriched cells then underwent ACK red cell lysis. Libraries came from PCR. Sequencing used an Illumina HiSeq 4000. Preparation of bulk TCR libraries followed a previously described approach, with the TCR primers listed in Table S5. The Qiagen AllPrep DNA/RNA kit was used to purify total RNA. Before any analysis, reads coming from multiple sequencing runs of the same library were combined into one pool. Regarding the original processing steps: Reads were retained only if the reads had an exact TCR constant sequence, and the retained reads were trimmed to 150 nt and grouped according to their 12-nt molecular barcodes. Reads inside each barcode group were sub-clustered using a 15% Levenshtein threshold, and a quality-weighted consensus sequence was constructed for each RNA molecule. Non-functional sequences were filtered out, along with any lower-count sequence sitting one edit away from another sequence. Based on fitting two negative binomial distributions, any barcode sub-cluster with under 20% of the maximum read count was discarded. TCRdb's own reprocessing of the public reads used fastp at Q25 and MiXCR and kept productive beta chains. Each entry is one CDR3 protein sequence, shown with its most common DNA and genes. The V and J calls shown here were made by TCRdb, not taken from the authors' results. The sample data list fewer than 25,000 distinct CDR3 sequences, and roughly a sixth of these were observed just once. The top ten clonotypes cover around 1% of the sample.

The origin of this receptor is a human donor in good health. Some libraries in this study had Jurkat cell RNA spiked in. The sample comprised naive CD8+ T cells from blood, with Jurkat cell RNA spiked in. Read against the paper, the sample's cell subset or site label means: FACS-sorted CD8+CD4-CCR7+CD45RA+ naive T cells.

The DNA sequence is TGTGCCAGCAGCCCCGACCTCATCTCTGGAAACACCATATATTTT. This gives the protein CASSPDLISGNTIYF. The chain is assembled from TRBV6-2 or TRBV6-3 and TRBJ1-3, with the D segment identity uncertain. The CDR1 and CDR2 encoded by the germline V gene are MNHEY and SVGEGT. From the cysteine through the phenylalanine, the CDR3 covers 15 amino acids. This entry keeps only the CDR3 DNA: 45 bases, framed from base 1. V is clipped by 6 bases and J by 0 bases, and the sequence between their germline boundaries is 12 bases long.